The rows below give T cell receptor beta chains drawn from one sample of a study of blood T cell repertoires in COVID-19. Sequencing was performed with immunoSEQ multiplex PCR; in TCRdb, only in-frame clones are kept and a portion is missing. The sample has 250,000 or so clones, 91% seen once. Sequenced input: PBMCs or T cells enriched from blood (not recorded which). These receptors came from a middle-aged man who had been exposed to COVID-19. Each CDR3 is given with its conserved first and last residue. A D gene is named only where the DNA matches it firmly. Clone size is shown for a subset of rows, as once, few, many or a class of expanded clone.

-,TRBD1,TRBJ2-1,TRBV4-3,TGCGCCAGCAGCCAAGATCAGGGGGCCAGGAATGAGCAGTTCTTC,CASSQDQGARNEQFF
once,TRBD1,TRBJ2-1,TRBV18,TGTGCCAGCTCACCAGGGACAGACTACAATGAGCAGTTCTTC,CASSPGTDYNEQFF
-,TRBD1,TRBJ2-3,TRBV2,TGTGCCAGCAGTGCGAGTTTCTCCGGGACAGACGACACAGATACGCAGTATTTT,CASSASFSGTDDTDTQYF
-,TRBD1,TRBJ2-7,TRBV30,TGTGCCTGGAGGGTCACAGGGGGCGACTACGAGCAGTACTTC,CAWRVTGGDYEQYF
-,-,TRBJ1-1,TRBV19,TGTGCCAGTAGTCCCTCCTCGTGGAACACTGAAGCTTTCTTT,CASSPSSWNTEAFF
-,-,TRBJ2-2,TRBV9,TGTGCCAGCAGCGTAGGAGGGAGCGGCGGGGAGCTGTTTTTT,CASSVGGSGGELFF
once,TRBD2,TRBJ2-5,TRBV18,TGTGCCAGCTCCCCACCCTCACTAGCGGGAGGAGAGACCCAGTACTTC,CASSPPSLAGGETQYF
-,TRBD2,TRBJ2-5,TRBV10-3,TGTGCCATCAGGCCCACTAGCGGCCAAGAGACCCAGTACTTC,CAIRPTSGQETQYF
-,TRBD2,TRBJ2-1,TRBV4-3,TGCGCCAGCGGAACTAGCGGTAACAATGAGCAGTTCTTC,CASGTSGNNEQFF
-,TRBD2,TRBJ2-7,TRBV13,TGTGCCAGCAGCTTAGGCCTAGCGGGGAAATACGAGCAGTACTTC,CASSLGLAGKYEQYF
-,-,TRBJ1-5,TRBV18,TGTGCCAGCTCCCCAGGGACACCAGTCGCCCAGCATTTT,CASSPGTPVAQHF
-,-,TRBJ2-1,TRBV3-1/TRBV3-2,TGTGCCAGCAGCCCAATAACGACCAGCGTAAGCTCCTACAATGAGCAGTTCTTC,CASSPITTSVSSYNEQFF
-,-,TRBJ1-5,TRBV15,TGTGCCACCAGCCCGCCCGGAGGCAATCAGCCCCAGCATTTT,CATSPPGGNQPQHF
-,TRBD2,TRBJ2-1,TRBV30,TGTGCCTGGAGTCCCCTGGCGGGAGCTCGGAATGAGCAGTTCTTC,CAWSPLAGARNEQFF
-,-,TRBJ2-2,TRBV4-1,TGCGCCAGCAGCCACGCATTGGCAAAGAACACCGGGGAGCTGTTTTTT,CASSHALAKNTGELFF
once,TRBD1,TRBJ2-7,TRBV30,TGTGCCTGGACCAGAGGGACAGGGGGTTCCGAGCAGTACTTC,CAWTRGTGGSEQYF
-,TRBD2,TRBJ2-3,TRBV30,TGTGCCTGGAGTGGCCTCGGGACTAGCGGGACTAGCACAGATACGCAGTATTTT,CAWSGLGTSGTSTDTQYF
-,-,TRBJ1-5,TRBV18,TGTGCCAGCTCACCTCAGATCAGCAATCAGCCCCAGCATTTT,CASSPQISNQPQHF